These 32 T cell receptor beta chains were sequenced from one sample in a study of blood T cells in healthy people across ages. The authors ran a second PCR of roughly 6 to 12 cycles using a sample-barcoded 5' primer and a J-beta primer mix. From the 5' RACE reads, TCRdb called clonotypes with MiXCR, one entry per CDR3 protein. The sample records 1.5 million to 2 million distinct CDR3 sequences, roughly 30% being singletons. Sample: blood. Source of these receptors: a woman aged 25 to 39 in good health.

This chain joins TRBV2 and TRBJ2-1, with 8 bases fitting TRBD2. This CDR3 contains 16 residues. In germline, CDR1 is SNHLY, CDR2 FYNNEI. The J segment lost 4 bases and the V segment lost 8 bases, leaving 13 bases of the junction unmatched. The CDR3 nucleotides are TGTGCCAGCTCCTTCCCGGGGGGGGCCTCGTACAATGAGCAGTTCTTC. This encodes CASSFPGGASYNEQFF.

The gene calls are TRBV5-4 and TRBJ2-1; maybe TRBD1 (6 bases). The ends were cut back, 3 bases at V and 6 bases at J, with 10 bases in the middle. The CDR3 is 13 residues long. Germline V lookup: CDR1 SGHNT, CDR2 YYREEE (reference sequence). The CDR3 DNA follows: TGTGCCAGCAGCTCGGGGACATTCAATGAGCAGTTCTTC. It yields the protein CASSSGTFNEQFF.

The CDR3 nucleotides read TGTGCCCGGACGCCGGACCCAGGCACCGGGGAGCTGTTTTTT. Encoded protein: CARTPDPGTGELFF. The chain uses TRBV30 and TRBJ2-2; D unresolved. V lost 8 bases and J lost 4, with 17 bases in between. The germline CDR1 and CDR2 sequences are GTSNPN and SVGIG (reference sequence). The CDR3 has 14 amino acids.

This clonotype was detected a few times. V usage is TRBV6-2 or TRBV6-3 and J usage is TRBJ1-2; possibly TRBD1 for D (6 bases). The V and J ends lost 7 bases and 7 bases respectively, with 19 bases between them. Germline V gene lookup returns CDR1 MNHEY and CDR2 SVGEGT. This CDR3 has 14 residues. CDR3 DNA sequence: TGTGCCAGCACAGAGGGGGTCGTCGCTGCTGGCTACACCTTC. Protein: CASTEGVVAAGYTF.

Points on this clonotype: Since a much larger clone is just one base distant, this may be a read error. The chain couples TRBV29-1 to TRBJ1-1, with 7 bases identical to TRBD1. The V gene's germline CDR1 is SQVTM and CDR2 ANQGSEA. The CDR3 is made up of 14 amino acids. The V gene end was trimmed by 8 bases and the J gene end by 0 bases; junction bases not matched to a gene: 9. CDR3 sequence (DNA): TGCAGCACTCAAACTGGGACAGTGAACACTGAAGCTTTCTTT. It yields the protein CSTQTGTVNTEAFF.

The chain links TRBV6-2 or TRBV6-3 to TRBJ2-1; D might be TRBD2 (5 bases). In germline, CDR1 is MNHEY, CDR2 SVGEGT. V lost 7 bases, J lost 6 bases, and 19 bases lay in between. The CDR3 has 15 residues. CDR3 nucleotides: TGTGCCAGCACCTCCGAGGGCCTTGCCTTCAATGAGCAGTTCTTC. Translating it yields CASTSEGLAFNEQFF.

The table lists this clonotype with many counts. This chain joins TRBV12-3 or TRBV12-4 and TRBJ1-1; D possibly corresponds to TRBD1 (6 bases). The CDR3 totals 12 residues. Trimming took 6 bases from V and 8 from J, leaving 13 bases between them. This CDR3 is CASSLRGGEAFF. In DNA, the CDR3 is TGTGCCAGCAGCTTAAGAGGGGGGGAAGCTTTCTTT.

This sequence joins TRBV12-3 or TRBV12-4 and TRBJ2-7; 9 bases are shared with TRBD1. The V and J ends lost 5 bases and 3 bases, in that order; junction bases with no gene match: 14. This CDR3 contains 17 residues. The CDR3 loop is CASSQLRRDRVDYEQYF. CDR3 nucleotides: TGTGCCAGCAGTCAACTCCGACGGGACAGGGTGGACTACGAGCAGTACTTC.

About this clonotype itself: A much larger clone lies a single base off, so this may be a read error. In nucleotides, the CDR3 is TGCGCCAGCAGCTTACACCTTGCCACGAATGAGCAGTTCTTC. It translates to CASSLHLATNEQFF. The V call is TRBV5-1, the J call TRBJ2-1; D unresolved. The germline V and J ends were trimmed by 2 bases and 7 bases, with 13 bases remaining between them. Germline CDR1 and CDR2: SGHRS and YFSETQ. This CDR3 comprises 14 residues.

The chain recombines TRBV5-1 with TRBJ2-1; 7 positions agree with TRBD1. The CDR3 length is 16 residues. Germline values: CDR1 SGHRS, CDR2 YFSETQ. V shed 0 bases, J shed 10 bases, and the junction held 13 bases outside the gene matches. The CDR3 nucleotides read TGCGCCAGCAGCTTGGGGGACAGATCCCCTAAGGAGGAGCAGTTCTTC. It is translated as CASSLGDRSPKEEQFF.

This clonotype was detected only a few times. The V gene is TRBV7-6, the J gene TRBJ2-5; 11 bases fit TRBD2. The CDR3 runs to 15 residues. J lost 0 bases, V lost 6 bases, and 3 bases had no gene match. CDR1 is SGHVS, CDR2 FNYEAQ, per germline. DNA of the CDR3: TGTGCCAGCAGAGGGACTAGCGGCTACCAAGAGACCCAGTACTTC. Residues: CASRGTSGYQETQYF.

The chain is built from TRBV7-3 and TRBJ2-1; tentatively, D is TRBD2 (7 bases). Trimming cost V 1 base and J 4 bases, with 20 bases left between them. Per the germline V gene, CDR1 is SGHTA and CDR2 is FQGTGA. CDR3 size: 18 residues. For the CDR3, the DNA is TGTGCCAGCAGCTTAAGCCCTATGCGGGGGCTGAGATACAATGAGCAGTTCTTC. This codes for CASSLSPMRGLRYNEQFF.

V usage is TRBV15 and J usage is TRBJ2-1; 9 nucleotides agree with TRBD2. Germline CDR1 LNHNV, CDR2 YYDKDF (reference sequence). The V gene end was trimmed by 3 bases and the J gene end by 4 bases; junction bases not matched to a gene: 7. This CDR3 region has 16 residues. The CDR3 loop reads CATSSAPSGGYNEQFF. The CDR3 region has the DNA TGTGCCACCAGCAGCGCCCCGAGCGGGGGGTACAATGAGCAGTTCTTC.

This clonotype was observed a handful of times. The gene calls are TRBV11-2 and TRBJ1-5; no definite D call. Germline V lookup: CDR1 SGHAT, CDR2 FQNNGV. Deletions cut 0 bases from V and 4 bases from J, with 10 bases between. This CDR3 comprises 15 residues. The CDR3 coding sequence is TGTGCCAGCAGCTTAGATCTACGTTCTAATCAGCCCCAGCATTTT. Its protein is CASSLDLRSNQPQHF.

The CDR3 nucleotides read TGTGCCATCAGGCCGACAGGGGACGCCTCTTGGGAGCAGTACTTC. This codes for CAIRPTGDASWEQYF. The chain links TRBV10-3 to TRBJ2-7, with 8 bases that match TRBD1. The length of the CDR3 is 15 residues. Looked up from germline, CDR1 is ENHRY and CDR2 is SYGVKD. The ends lost 6 bases at V and 7 bases at J; junction bases unmatched: 14.

The rearrangement joins TRBV20-1 to TRBJ2-1; 13 bases are shared with TRBD2. V shed 6 bases and J 0 bases; nucleotides not matched to a gene: 11. In germline, CDR1 is DFQATT, CDR2 SNEGSKA (reference sequence). The CDR3 consists of 18 residues. The CDR3 region is CSAKPGLAGMSSYNEQFF. CDR3 coding DNA: TGCAGTGCCAAACCGGGACTAGCGGGAATGAGCTCCTACAATGAGCAGTTCTTC.

A single count supports this clonotype. The CDR3 DNA follows: TGTGCCAGCAGCGTACCCGCAGGCGGGTCAGGGCCGGTCACCGGGGAGCTGTTTTTT. As protein: CASSVPAGGSGPVTGELFF. This rearrangement joins TRBV9 to TRBJ2-2; D may match TRBD1 or TRBD2 (5 bases each). Germline V gene data show CDR1 as SGDLS and CDR2 as YYNGEE. The CDR3 spans 19 residues. Deletions cut 1 base from V and 4 bases from J, with 23 bases between. Supplemented by reference TRBV9 and TRBJ2-2, the full variable domain reads DSGVTQTPKHLITATGQRVTLRCSPRSGDLSVYWYQQSLDQGLQFLIQYYNGEERAKGNILERFSAQQFPDLHSELNLSSLELGDSALYFCASSVPAGGSGPVTGELFFGEGSRLTVL.

This clonotype was seen more than once but under ten times. This chain joins TRBV27 and TRBJ2-3; TRBD2 matches 8 bases. J was trimmed by 5 bases and V by 4 bases; bases with no gene match: 8. The CDR3 runs 15 residues. Per germline, CDR1 MNHEY and CDR2 SMNVEV (reference sequence). In DNA form, the CDR3 reads TGTGCCAGCAGTTCCCCGGCGGGGGGTCGAGATACGCAGTATTTT. It translates to CASSSPAGGRDTQYF.

The chain is built from TRBV20-1 and TRBJ1-2, with D hard to call. The ends were cut back, 3 bases at V and 0 bases at J, with 14 bases in the middle. This CDR3 contains 15 residues. From germline, CDR1 is DFQATT and CDR2 SNEGSKA (reference sequence). CDR3 amino acids: CSASFGRVTNYGYTF. For the CDR3, the DNA is TGCAGTGCTAGTTTCGGGCGAGTGACTAACTATGGCTACACCTTC.

The chain uses TRBV28 and TRBJ2-3; D not resolved. V was trimmed by 4 bases and J by 2 bases, leaving 22 bases between them. Germline lookup yields CDR1 MDHEN and CDR2 SYDVKM. The CDR3 is 18 residues long. The CDR3 here is CASSSPDETQRATDTQYF. The DNA of the CDR3 is TGTGCCAGCAGTTCTCCGGATGAGACCCAACGTGCCACAGATACGCAGTATTTT.

The V call is TRBV20-1, the J call TRBJ2-4; 12 bases align to TRBD2. Germline CDR1 is DFQATT and CDR2 is SNEGSKA (reference sequence). This CDR3 is 10 amino acids long. V lost 5 bases, J lost 14 bases, and 1 base stayed unmatched. The CDR3 loop is CSARLAGEYF. In DNA form, the CDR3 reads TGCAGTGCTCGACTAGCGGGAGAGTACTTC.

The rearrangement uses TRBV5-5 and TRBJ1-1; the D is unclear. The CDR3 has 15 residues. Per germline, CDR1 SGHKS and CDR2 YYEKEE (reference sequence). The germline V and J ends were trimmed by 2 bases and 7 bases, with 18 bases remaining between them. CDR3 amino acids: CASSLNPRSTYEAFF. The CDR3 DNA follows: TGTGCCAGCAGCTTAAATCCGCGTTCCACGTATGAAGCTTTCTTT.

The CDR3, as DNA: TGTGCCAGCAGCCACCCTCTAGCGGGGCCTTACAATGAGCAGTTCTTC. Protein: CASSHPLAGPYNEQFF. This chain connects TRBV4-2 to TRBJ2-1, with 9 bases lining up with TRBD2. The germline V gene encodes CDR1 LGHNA and CDR2 YNFKEQ. V dropped 3 bases and J dropped 4; count of bases not matched to a gene: 7. The CDR3 runs to 16 residues.

The J gene is TRBJ2-7, the V gene TRBV21-1. TRBV21-1 is designated a pseudogene. The CDR3 spans 14 residues. The CDR3 DNA follows: TGTGCCAGCAGCAACACTAGGGTCTCCGACGAGCAGTACTTC. Translated, it gives CASSNTRVSDEQYF.

This clonotype was seen only a few times. The chain joins TRBV12-3 or TRBV12-4 to TRBJ2-2; D is unresolved. CDR3 length: 14 residues. Trimming pared 0 bases from V and 7 bases from J, leaving 9 bases between. The CDR3 loop is CASSLALRVGELFF. The CDR3 nucleotides read TGTGCCAGCAGTTTAGCACTGCGCGTCGGGGAGCTGTTTTTT.

This clonotype was detected a few times. The germline gene is not matched at one end of the junction; a read error may be the cause. For the CDR3, the DNA is TGCGCCGGCAGCTCCGACAGGGTAGGGAACACTGAAGCTTTCTTT. Its translation: CAGSSDRVGNTEAFF. V and J are TRBV5-1 and TRBJ1-1, with TRBD1 matching over 7 bases. The CDR3 totals 15 residues. The V gene's germline CDR1 is SGHRS and CDR2 YFSETQ.

This clonotype was observed many times. The J gene is TRBJ2-6, the V gene TRBV5-1, with 8 bases fitting TRBD1. Germline CDR1 and CDR2: SGHRS and YFSETQ. The CDR3 consists of 17 residues. V lost 0 bases, J lost 1 base, and 3 bases stayed unmatched. As DNA, the CDR3 is TGCGCCAGCAGCTTGGGACAGGGGAGATCTGGGGCCAACGTCCTGACTTTC. This sequence encodes CASSLGQGRSGANVLTF.

This clonotype was counted only a few times. The V call is TRBV2, the J call TRBJ1-6, with 8 positions matching TRBD1. The CDR3 contains 15 residues. With V trimmed by 9 bases and J by 8 bases, 12 bases remained unmatched. CDR1 is SNHLY and CDR2 is FYNNEI in the germline V gene. The CDR3 sequence is CARRKDREVYSPLHF. CDR3 in DNA: TGTGCCAGAAGAAAGGACAGGGAGGTATATTCACCCCTCCACTTT.

J is TRBJ2-5 and V is TRBV20-1; a possible D gene is TRBD1 (5 bases). This CDR3 is 14 amino acids long. V was cut by 4 bases and J by 5 bases, with 17 bases left in between. From germline, CDR1 is DFQATT and CDR2 SNEGSKA (reference sequence). This chain's CDR3 is CSAISKRGKETQYF. The CDR3 nucleotides are TGCAGTGCTATATCGAAAAGGGGAAAGGAGACCCAGTACTTC.

This clonotype was observed a few times. The rearrangement links TRBV3-1 to TRBJ2-1, with a weak D call TRBD2 (5 bases). The CDR3 runs 14 residues. Per germline, CDR1 LGHDT and CDR2 YNNKEL (reference sequence). V lost 1 base and J 8 bases, leaving 12 bases between the germline ends. CDR3 region: CASSQGLEVHEQFF. Written as DNA, the CDR3 is TGTGCCAGCAGCCAAGGTCTGGAGGTCCATGAGCAGTTCTTC.

The rearrangement uses TRBV6-1 and TRBJ2-1; D is possibly TRBD1 (5 bases). The CDR3 consists of 14 residues. Germline lookup yields CDR1 MNHNS and CDR2 SASEGT. The V and J ends lost 9 bases and 0 bases respectively, with 12 bases between them. DNA for the CDR3: TGTGCCAGTCCCGGTGGGGCCTCCTACAATGAGCAGTTCTTC. Its translation is CASPGGASYNEQFF.

The sample holds many counts of this clonotype. This chain joins TRBV29-1 and TRBJ1-4; D remains unclear. The CDR3 is made up of 12 amino acids. Germline CDR1 reads SQVTM; CDR2 reads ANQGSEA. V lost 4 bases and J 2 bases, leaving 5 bases between the germline ends. CDR3 nucleotide sequence: TGCAGCGTTGCAGACACTAATGAAAAACTGTTTTTT. Translation: CSVADTNEKLFF.